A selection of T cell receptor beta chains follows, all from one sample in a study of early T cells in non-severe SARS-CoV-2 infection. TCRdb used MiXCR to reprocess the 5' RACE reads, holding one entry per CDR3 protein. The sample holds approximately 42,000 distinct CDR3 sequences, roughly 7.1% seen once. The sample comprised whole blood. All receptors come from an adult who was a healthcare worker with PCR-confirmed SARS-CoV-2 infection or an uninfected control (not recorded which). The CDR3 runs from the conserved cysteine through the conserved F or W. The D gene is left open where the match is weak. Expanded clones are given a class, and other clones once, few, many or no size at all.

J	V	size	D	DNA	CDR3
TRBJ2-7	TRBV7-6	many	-	TGTGCCAGCAGCAGGGGGGGGTCCCTTTACGAGCAGTACTTC	CASSRGGSLYEQYF
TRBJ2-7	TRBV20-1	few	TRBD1	TGCAGTGCTAGACAGGGGGCCTACGAGCAGTACTTC	CSARQGAYEQYF
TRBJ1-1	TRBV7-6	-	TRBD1	TGTGCCAGCAGCACCGGGACAGGGAACACTGAAGCTTTCTTT	CASSTGTGNTEAFF
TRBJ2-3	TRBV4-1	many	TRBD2	TGCGCCAGCAGCCAAGGTCCCCAGCGGGGTCCAACAGATACGCAGTATTTT	CASSQGPQRGPTDTQYF
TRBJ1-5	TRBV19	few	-	TGTGCCAGTAATCCAACGGGGGAGCCCCAGCATTTT	CASNPTGEPQHF
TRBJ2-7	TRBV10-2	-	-	TGCGCCAGCAGTGAGTCGTGGGGGCCCTACGAGCAGTACTTC	CASSESWGPYEQYF
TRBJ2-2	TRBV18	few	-	TGTGCCAGCTCACCACGGGGGGTGAACACCGGGGAGCTGTTTTTT	CASSPRGVNTGELFF
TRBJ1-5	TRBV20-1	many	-	TGCAGTGCTGGATACTCAGGTGATAGCAATCAGCCCCAGCATTTT	CSAGYSGDSNQPQHF
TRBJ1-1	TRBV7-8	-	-	TGTGCCAGCAGCTTAACCCTGAACACTGAAGCTTTCTTT	CASSLTLNTEAFF
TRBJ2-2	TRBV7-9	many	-	TGTGCCAGCAGCCGGGTGTTAGGGACCGGGGAGCTGTTTTTT	CASSRVLGTGELFF
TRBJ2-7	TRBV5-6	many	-	TGTGCCAGCAGCTTTGAACAGCCCTACGAGCAGTACTTC	CASSFEQPYEQYF
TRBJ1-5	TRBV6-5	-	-	TGTGCCTCCCGGGGGGGCCGGAGTCAGCCCCAGCATTTT	CASRGGRSQPQHF
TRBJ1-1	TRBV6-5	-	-	TGTGCCAGCAGTTACTCTGGGAAGATTGAAAAAGCTTTCTTT	CASSYSGKIEKAFF
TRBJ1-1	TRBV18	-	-	TGTGCCAGCTCGCTTCCAACAGGGTCCGGGTACACTGAAGCTTTCTTT	CASSLPTGSGYTEAFF
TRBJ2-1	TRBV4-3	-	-	TGCGCCAGCAGCCAAGGCGACGATGAGCAGTTCTTC	CASSQGDDEQFF